Each of the 18 T cell receptor beta chains below was sequenced from the same sample in a study of T cell responses to AZD1222 COVID-19 vaccine. The assay was immunoSEQ multiplex PCR, and TCRdb's table has in-frame clones only and misses some. Altogether about 150,000 clones are present, 80% to 95% being singletons, with the ten largest covering about 2.3%. The starting material was peripheral blood, obtained on day 0 of AZD1222 vaccination. The source is an adult in good health.

The CDR3 spells CASSQDVDSYGYTF. Written as DNA, the CDR3 is TGTGCCAGCAGCCAAGATGTGGATAGCTATGGCTACACCTTC. This chain connects TRBV3-1 (or the pseudogene TRBV3-2) to TRBJ1-2; D is unresolved. With 0 bases removed from V and 4 bases from J, the gap between germline ends came to 9 bases. Germline lookup yields CDR1 LGHDT and CDR2 YNNKEL (reference sequence). CDR3 length equals 14 residues.

This clone has only one observation. The chain uses TRBV5-4 and TRBJ2-5; D not certain. Trimming pared 1 base from V and 4 bases from J, leaving 8 bases between. The CDR3 length is 13 residues. Germline CDR1 and CDR2: SGHNT and YYREEE (reference sequence). The DNA for the CDR3 is TGTGCCAGCAGCTTGCCCCAAAGAGAGACCCAGTACTTC. This encodes CASSLPQRETQYF.

The chain is built from TRBV6-5 and TRBJ1-2; 7 bases align to TRBD1. The V and J ends lost 7 bases and 6 bases, in that order; junction bases with no gene match: 8. The CDR3 loop spans 13 amino acids. The germline CDR1 and CDR2 sequences are MNHEY and SVGAGI. CDR3 loop: CASTRDRDDGYTF. The DNA of the CDR3 is TGTGCCAGCACCAGAGACAGGGACGATGGCTACACCTTC.

The V gene is TRBV7-6, the J gene TRBJ2-7; the D gene is possibly TRBD2 (6 bases). V shed 1 base and J shed 1 base, with 11 bases lying between them. Germline V CDR1 and CDR2: SGHVS, FNYEAQ. The CDR3 contains 15 residues. The CDR3 coding sequence is TGTGCCAGCAGCTTAGGGAGCGGGCCGTCCTACGAGCAGTACTTC. This sequence encodes CASSLGSGPSYEQYF.

This clone was detected once. The chain carries TRBV13 and TRBJ2-7; 13 bases match TRBD2. The CDR3 consists of 17 residues. V dropped 5 bases and J dropped 5; count of bases not matched to a gene: 12. CDR1 PRHDT and CDR2 FYEKMQ come from the germline V gene (reference sequence). The CDR3 protein is CASSTGLAGVFEDEQYF. CDR3 sequence (DNA): TGTGCCAGCAGCACAGGACTAGCGGGAGTTTTCGAGGACGAGCAGTACTTC. The whole variable domain, filled in from reference TRBV13 and TRBJ2-7, reads AAGVIQSPRHLIKEKRETATLKCYPIPRHDTVYWYQQGPGQDPQFLISFYEKMQSDKGSIPDRFSAQQFSDYHSELNMSSLELGDSALYFCASSTGLAGVFEDEQYFGPGTRLTVT.

The chain couples TRBV3-1 (or the pseudogene TRBV3-2) to TRBJ1-4; 7 bases agree with TRBD1. Germline assignment: CDR1 LGHDT and CDR2 YNNKEL (reference sequence). CDR3 length equals 15 residues. The junction had 3 bases not matched to a gene; V was cut back by 3 bases and J by 2 bases. CDR3 protein: CASSHEGATNEKLFF. DNA of the CDR3: TGTGCCAGCAGCCACGAGGGGGCGACTAATGAAAAACTGTTTTTT.

The gene calls are TRBV6-5 and TRBJ2-3; TRBD1 or TRBD2 may be the D gene (5 bases each). This CDR3 is 15 amino acids long. Deletions cut 3 bases from V and 2 bases from J, with 12 bases between. CDR1 MNHEY and CDR2 SVGAGI come from the germline V gene. CDR3 protein: CASSYLGTDTDTQYF. The CDR3 DNA reads as TGTGCCAGCAGTTATTTGGGGACGGACACAGATACGCAGTATTTT.

Here the CDR3 reads CASSYSLGARAFF. In DNA, the CDR3 is TGTGCCAGCAGTTACTCACTCGGAGCCCGGGCTTTCTTT. V usage is TRBV6-5 and J usage is TRBJ1-1; no definite D call. V dropped 0 bases and J dropped 11 bases, with 13 bases sitting between them. This CDR3 contains 13 residues. Per the germline V gene, CDR1 is MNHEY and CDR2 is SVGAGI.

This sequence joins TRBV5-4 and TRBJ2-5; D is unresolved. V lost 2 bases to trimming and J lost 4 bases, with 12 bases between them. CDR3 length: 14 amino acids. Germline loops: CDR1 SGHNT, CDR2 YYREEE (reference sequence). The CDR3 DNA is TGTGCCAGCAGCTTATTCGGTGACGTAGAGACCCAGTACTTC. It encodes CASSLFGDVETQYF.

The gene calls are TRBV4-2 and TRBJ1-3, with a weak D call TRBD1 (6 bases). V dropped 3 bases and J dropped 4 bases, with 13 bases sitting between them. The CDR3 has 15 residues. Per the germline V gene, CDR1 is LGHNA and CDR2 is YNFKEQ. CDR3: CASSQAGGPGNTIYF. The CDR3 DNA follows: TGTGCCAGCAGCCAGGCGGGGGGGCCCGGAAACACCATATATTTT.

The rearrangement joins TRBV19 to TRBJ2-7; D is perhaps TRBD1 (6 bases). CDR3 length equals 14 residues. V gave up 4 bases and J gave up 3 bases, with 13 bases separating them. Germline V gene sequence: CDR1 LNHDA, CDR2 SQIVND (reference sequence). The DNA for the CDR3 is TGTGCCAGTAGTACCCTTGAGGACAGCTACGAGCAGTACTTC. Its protein product is CASSTLEDSYEQYF.

The V and J genes are TRBV7-2 and TRBJ1-5; D gene unclear. Trimming removed 1 base from V and 4 bases from J, with 8 bases in between. Germline values: CDR1 SGHTA, CDR2 FQGNSA. The CDR3 has 14 residues. This chain's CDR3 is CASSLGTLNQPQHF. The CDR3 DNA reads as TGTGCCAGCAGCTTAGGGACTCTTAATCAGCCCCAGCATTTT.

This chain connects TRBV7-8 to TRBJ1-2; 8 nucleotides line up with TRBD1. The CDR3 covers 16 residues. Trimming removed 5 bases from V and 2 bases from J; junction bases left unmatched: 10. Germline CDR1 reads SGHVS; CDR2 reads FQNEAQ. CDR3 loop: CASSLPAGGFNYGYTF. CDR3 nucleotide sequence: TGTGCCAGCAGCCTCCCAGCAGGGGGCTTCAACTATGGCTACACCTTC.

The CDR3 region has the DNA TGTGCCATCAGACCGGACACCGGACTAGCGGGAGGTCTCACAGATACGCAGTATTTT. Translated: CAIRPDTGLAGGLTDTQYF. The chain employs TRBV10-3 and TRBJ2-3, with 14 bases fitting TRBD2. Germline V lookup: CDR1 ENHRY, CDR2 SYGVKD. With 6 bases clipped from V and 2 bases from J, the junction kept 13 bases outside the gene matches. This CDR3 is built from 19 residues.

The chain employs TRBV7-2 and TRBJ1-5; 10 bases are shared with TRBD1. Germline V lookup: CDR1 SGHTA, CDR2 FQGNSA. Trimming cost V 2 bases and J 2 bases; bases outside gene matches: 3. CDR3 length: 16 amino acids. The CDR3 nucleotides read TGTGCCAGCAGCTTACAAGGGACAGGGGGCAATCAGCCCCAGCATTTT. Translation gives CASSLQGTGGNQPQHF. Based on the CDR3 plus reference TRBV7-2 and TRBJ1-5, the full variable domain is GAGVSQSPSNKVTEKGKDVELRCDPISGHTALYWYRQSLGQGLEFLIYFQGNSAPDKSGLPSDRFSAERTGGSVSTLTIQRTQQEDSAVYLCASSLQGTGGNQPQHFGDGTRLSIL.

The chain combines TRBV7-2 with TRBJ2-3; no definite D call. The V end lost 2 bases, the J end lost 4 bases, and 10 bases lay between the germline ends. The CDR3 is made up of 14 amino acids. The germline CDR1 and CDR2 sequences are SGHTA and FQGNSA. The CDR3 spells CASSLYRFADTQYF. Written as DNA, the CDR3 is TGTGCCAGCAGCTTATATAGGTTTGCAGATACGCAGTATTTT.

V is TRBV12-3 or TRBV12-4 and J is TRBJ1-1; 7 positions agree with TRBD1. CDR3 size: 13 residues. Trimming removed 6 bases from V and 8 bases from J; junction bases left unmatched: 9. Here the CDR3 DNA reads TGTGCCAGCAGCGCGATGACAGGGAGCGAAGCTTTCTTT. This gives the protein CASSAMTGSEAFF.

V is TRBV3-1 (or the pseudogene TRBV3-2) and J is TRBJ1-6; no clear D gene. V dropped 6 bases and J dropped 12 bases, with 15 bases sitting between them. CDR1 is LGHDT, CDR2 YNNKEL, per germline (reference sequence). This CDR3 is 13 amino acids long. The CDR3 DNA reads as TGTGCCAGCAGTCCGGACGAGAATGGACCCCTCCACTTT. Translation gives CASSPDENGPLHF.